Each of the 17 T cell receptor beta chains below was sequenced from the same sample in a study of cytomegalovirus exposure and HLA in healthy donors. In the PCR, 60 Vbeta and 13 Jbeta primers were used. TCRdb's copy holds only in-frame clones and misses some; the assay was immunoSEQ multiplex PCR. The repertoire holds around 150,000 clones, with over 60% as singletons. The specimen was PBMCs. These receptors all come from a female donor in good health and CMV-seropositive.

This rearrangement joins TRBV5-1 to TRBJ2-7; TRBD1 might be the D (6 bases). V lost 0 bases and J lost 5, with 15 bases in between. Germline-derived CDR1 and CDR2 are SGHRS and YFSETQ. This CDR3 contains 15 residues. DNA of the CDR3: TGCGCCAGCAGCTTGGTGCTGGGGGCGCCCAACGAGCAGTACTTC. Amino acids: CASSLVLGAPNEQYF.

This sequence joins TRBV29-1 and TRBJ1-1; 8 bases are a match to TRBD1. This CDR3 region has 13 residues. Germline-derived CDR1 and CDR2 are SQVTM and ANQGSEA. J lost 2 bases, V lost 5 bases, and 4 bases had no gene match. Here the CDR3 reads CSVWTGTNTEAFF. The CDR3 nucleotides are TGCAGCGTTTGGACAGGGACCAACACTGAAGCTTTCTTT.

The chain links TRBV14 to TRBJ2-2, with no clear D. Trimming pared 2 bases from V and 6 bases from J, leaving 7 bases between. This CDR3 is 13 amino acids long. Germline V gene lookup returns CDR1 SGHDN and CDR2 FVKESK. The CDR3 coding sequence is TGTGCCAGCAGCCAATCCCGGGCCGGGGAGCTGTTTTTT. This gives the protein CASSQSRAGELFF.

J is TRBJ1-1 and V is TRBV6-5; weak D call: TRBD1 (5 bases). Between the trimmed V and J ends, which lost 4 bases and 1 base, there was a span of 10 bases. The CDR3 consists of 14 residues. Germline CDR1 and CDR2: MNHEY and SVGAGI. The CDR3 protein is CASSFGQGNTEAFF. CDR3 in DNA: TGTGCCAGCAGTTTCGGGCAGGGGAACACTGAAGCTTTCTTT.

In DNA, the CDR3 is TGTGCCAGTAGTAGGGCCGGGACTAGGACTGGCGAGCAGTACTTC. Translation: CASSRAGTRTGEQYF. The chain couples TRBV19 to TRBJ2-7, with TRBD2 matching over 8 bases. Trimming removed 4 bases from V and 6 bases from J; junction bases left unmatched: 11. From germline, CDR1 is LNHDA and CDR2 SQIVND (reference sequence). The CDR3 totals 15 residues.

The chain has TRBV2 and TRBJ1-4, with TRBD1 matching over 8 bases. Per the germline V gene, CDR1 is SNHLY and CDR2 is FYNNEI. There are 16 residues in the CDR3. V was pared by 5 bases and J by 7 bases, with 12 bases of the junction left unmatched. CDR3 amino acids: CASSQHSGTGGEKLFF. The CDR3 DNA reads TGTGCCAGCAGTCAACATTCCGGGACAGGCGGTGAAAAACTGTTTTTT.

The chain couples TRBV7-9 to TRBJ2-1; TRBD2 aligns across 12 bases. The V gene's germline CDR1 is SEHNR and CDR2 FQNEAQ (reference sequence). There are 15 residues in the CDR3. Trimming at V came to 2 bases and at J to 12 bases, leaving 8 bases not matched to a gene. CDR3 region: CASSLPTTSGGTQFF. DNA for the CDR3: TGTGCCAGCAGCTTACCGACAACTAGCGGGGGGACGCAGTTCTTC.

The J gene is TRBJ2-5, the V gene TRBV7-2; no definite D call. V was cut by 3 bases and J by 1 base, with 9 bases left in between. In germline, CDR1 is SGHTA, CDR2 FQGNSA. The CDR3 contains 14 residues. The CDR3 nucleotides are TGTGCCAGCAGCTTGTCCCAAGCCCAAGAGACCCAGTACTTC. Translation: CASSLSQAQETQYF.

The rearrangement uses TRBV27 and TRBJ2-6; D remains unclear. CDR1 and CDR2 from the germline V gene are MNHEY and SMNVEV (reference sequence). V was shortened by 8 bases and J by 0 bases, with 20 bases between the two germline ends. CDR3 length: 18 amino acids. In nucleotides, the CDR3 is TGTGCCAGCGCCCCGAACTTTCCCCCTTACTCTGGGGCCAACGTCCTGACTTTC. Its translation: CASAPNFPPYSGANVLTF.

The chain employs TRBV6-6 and TRBJ2-1; the D gene is possibly TRBD2 (5 bases). The germline CDR1 and CDR2 sequences are MNHNY and SVGAGI (reference sequence). Trimming took 8 bases from V and 4 from J, leaving 12 bases between them. The CDR3 is made up of 13 amino acids. The CDR3 protein is CASGLSGYNEQFF. The DNA of the CDR3 is TGTGCCAGCGGTCTATCGGGGTACAATGAGCAGTTCTTC.

In its sample, this clone was seen once. This chain connects TRBV27 to TRBJ2-7, with 10 bases lining up with TRBD2. V shed 4 bases and J 7 bases; nucleotides not matched to a gene: 4. Looked up from germline, CDR1 is MNHEY and CDR2 is SMNVEV (reference sequence). The CDR3 length is 13 residues. The CDR3 DNA is TGTGCCAGCAGTTCCCCTAGCGGGAGTGAGCAGTACTTC. Encoded protein: CASSSPSGSEQYF.

The V and J genes are TRBV28 and TRBJ2-7; 7 bases match TRBD2. There are 15 residues in the CDR3. The V segment lost 5 bases and the J segment 3 bases; nucleotides outside the gene matches: 10. Germline assignment: CDR1 MDHEN and CDR2 SYDVKM. CDR3 bases: TGTGCCAGCAGTCCCGGGGGAGGGGAAATCTACGAGCAGTACTTC. Its translation: CASSPGGGEIYEQYF.

V and J are TRBV5-6 and TRBJ2-5; the D is unclear. CDR1 and CDR2 from the germline V gene are SGHDT and YYEEEE. V lost 4 bases to trimming and J lost 3 bases, with 13 bases between them. This CDR3 is built from 14 residues. The CDR3 DNA reads as TGTGCCAGCAGCCCAACAGAAAACGAAGAGACCCAGTACTTC. This sequence encodes CASSPTENEETQYF.

This chain joins TRBV5-1 and TRBJ1-4; D is ambiguous. The CDR3 has 14 amino acids. Per germline, CDR1 SGHRS and CDR2 YFSETQ. With 2 bases removed from V and 7 bases from J, the gap between germline ends came to 12 bases. The CDR3 loop is CASSFSTGSEKLFF. Here the CDR3 DNA reads TGCGCCAGCAGCTTTTCTACCGGGAGTGAAAAACTGTTTTTT.

This chain links TRBV28 with TRBJ1-2; 8 bases align to TRBD1. The V gene end was trimmed by 1 base and the J gene end by 3 bases; junction bases not matched to a gene: 7. Germline assignment: CDR1 MDHEN and CDR2 SYDVKM. The CDR3 covers 16 residues. DNA for the CDR3: TGTGCCAGCAGTTTATCTCAGGGGGCTGGGGACTATGGCTACACCTTC. Amino acid sequence: CASSLSQGAGDYGYTF.

J is TRBJ2-1 and V is TRBV9, with TRBD1 matching over 8 bases. After removal of 1 base from V and 8 bases from J, the junction contained 11 bases not matched to a gene. The CDR3 is 16 amino acids. Germline loops: CDR1 SGDLS, CDR2 YYNGEE. As DNA, the CDR3 is TGTGCCAGCAGCGTATTAGCAGGGGGCAATTGGGATGAGCAGTTCTTC. As protein: CASSVLAGGNWDEQFF.

The chain links TRBV30 to TRBJ1-6; 8 nucleotides match TRBD1. The V gene end was trimmed by 2 bases and the J gene end by 6 bases; junction bases not matched to a gene: 6. The CDR3 totals 15 residues. Germline values: CDR1 GTSNPN, CDR2 SVGIG (reference sequence). The CDR3 DNA reads as TGTGCCTGGAGTATCGGGACAGGTTCTAATTCACCCCTCCACTTT. Translated, it gives CAWSIGTGSNSPLHF. The full variable domain, rest sourced from reference TRBV30 and TRBJ1-6, is SQTIHQWPATLVQPVGSPLSLECTVEGTSNPNLYWYRQAAGRGLQLLFYSVGIGQISSEVPQNLSASRPQDRQFILSSKKLLLSDSGFYLCAWSIGTGSNSPLHFGNGTRLTVT.